This record covers a single T cell receptor beta chain. The antigen this receptor binds is unknown. The record has no base qualities; no much larger clone is one base away. The CDR3 numbers 13 residues from cysteine through phenylalanine. Just the 39-base CDR3 DNA is kept, in frame starting at base 1. From V the trimming removes 7 bases and from J it removes 4 bases, while the gene matches leave 6 bases of the junction unaccounted for. From a lookup of the germline V gene (reference sequence), CDR1 and CDR2 are LNHNV and YYDKDF. The cohort consisted of more than 650 healthy bone marrow donors. All cohort members were sampled while nominally healthy, although unrecorded immune exposures were likely present. The donor was CMV seropositive and belonged to the group of about 290 seropositive cohort members. Each donor provided a peripheral blood sample, and peripheral blood mononuclear cells were used for TCR beta sequencing. Genomic DNA was extracted from the blood cell samples with the Qiagen DNeasy Blood Extraction Kit.

Library creation used the immunoSEQ multiplex PCR assay. The multiplex PCR relied on a mix of 60 forward primers for TCR Vbeta segments and 13 reverse primers for TCR Jbeta segments. A multiplex PCR assay on genomic DNA amplified the CDR3 region of rearranged TCR beta genes. The Illumina HiSeq System was used to sequence the amplified TCR beta libraries as 87-base-pair reads. The original methods were these. In a later analysis, around 80 million unique TCR beta chains were counted across the approximately 640 repertoires, and roughly 11 million of these chains were shared by at least two donors. Raw reads were error-corrected and collapsed into unique sequences by a nearest-neighbor algorithm in which closely related sequences were merged to remove PCR and sequencing errors. To assign V, D and J gene segments, CDR3 sequences were aligned to IMGT reference sequences. For a sequence to be retained, a match of at least six nucleotides was required to both a V gene segment and a J gene segment. Rearrangements were called productive when the CDR3 lacked stop codons and stayed in frame with V and J; all others were non-productive. CDR3 was defined by IMGT convention, running from the second conserved V-encoded cysteine to the conserved J-encoded phenylalanine. In an earlier analysis of just under 600 of the donors, sequences lacking an unambiguous match to a single V gene segment were excluded. An earlier analysis of 500 to 600 of the donors classified V segments as functional when productive rearrangements were above 56.7% and as segregating when the standard deviation between donors was above 5%. A statistical classification framework was developed to diagnose cytomegalovirus status using the catalog of TCR beta chain sequences. In a later analysis, TCR nucleotide sequences were compared against IMGT/GENE-DB human TR gene sequences so that V and J genes could be assigned. In a later analysis, CDR3 sequences and most-parsimonious VDJ recombination scenarios were assigned using the TCRdist pipeline. In a later analysis, each TCR beta chain was defined by its CDR3 amino acid sequence together with its V-gene family, and reads lacking a unique V-gene family were excluded. To address suspected cross-contamination and a sequencing artifact, a later analysis removed roughly 640 highly shared, low-generation-probability nucleotide sequences. In a later analysis, a clonal expansion index for each public chain was calculated from normalized within-repertoire ranks of inferred template counts. In a later analysis, generation probabilities were computed with a VDJ recombination model fitted to out-of-frame rearrangements, and the resulting probabilities were checked against IGoR. In a later analysis, hypergeometric tests were used to score TCR-TCR, TCR-HLA and TCR-CMV co-occurrence, with a repertoire-size bias correction applied to TCR pairs. To estimate false discovery rates, a later analysis permuted the HLA or CMV assignments 20 times. In a later analysis, co-occurring TCRs were grouped using DBSCAN, and TCRdist sequence similarity was added for clustering within HLA-allele-positive subsets. Co-occurrence clustering excluded repertoires with fewer than 30,000 or more than 120,000 public chains, plus five with anomalous nucleotide sharing. Drawn from immuneACCESS, this table holds only the in-frame rearrangements with V and J called that TCRdb kept. Clones are partly lost; checked studies trace under half to an unresolved V gene and leave the rest unexplained. V and J calls and clone size are copied from that table; D and trimming were computed from the DNA. The sample has 130,000 to 150,000 clones on record, approximately 81% of them singletons. The ten largest make up 3.5% to 4.5% of the sample.

This specimen comes from a study of cytomegalovirus exposure and HLA in healthy donors (dated by TCRdb to 2017 to 2019). Concerning the study at large: An earlier analysis of 587 of the donors reported 276 Gb of sequence data and 120 million or so unique TCR beta sequences from around 200 million T cells. A later analysis re-examined previously published TCR beta repertoires from 600 to 700 donors and added high-resolution HLA genotyping to investigate patterns of TCR occurrence. HLA typing included class I and class II loci at four-digit resolution. To predict cytomegalovirus infection status, the study brought together high-throughput TCR immunosequencing, statistical association of individual TCRs with disease status, and machine learning. An earlier analysis of more than 450 of the donors used high-throughput TCR beta sequencing to judge whether each TCR beta V gene segment behaved as functional or pseudogenic. About five DR-DQ haplotypes were handled as single units for association and clustering because linkage in the cohort was strong. The genetic ancestry cluster associated with self-reported Caucasian donors included around 76% of the 398 genotyped donors. Across some 400 genotyped donors of the cohort, an average of about 240,000 unique TCR beta nucleotide sequences per donor were sequenced, and roughly 20% of those sequences were non-productive. Typing coverage differed by locus: A, B, C, DRB1 and DQB1 were typed in roughly 629-630 donors, DQA1 in 522, DPA1 in some 600, and DPB1 in just under 490. The later analysis used no new phenotypic data to find candidate immune exposures, relying instead on TCR beta sequences and their occurrence across donors. The study was designed to test whether signatures of past pathogen exposure could be identified by cataloging public T cell receptors. A later genetic analysis took genome-wide SNP genotypes for about three fifths of the 666 donors and used that subset as a discovery cohort. The T cell repertoires of 670 or so subjects were profiled by immunosequencing and related to cytomegalovirus serostatus. An early release covering roughly 600 HLA-typed donors comprised around 300 gigabases of sequencing data and around 80 million unique TCR sequences. In addition to the first cohort of about 650 subjects, a separate validation cohort of 120 different subjects was used. Alongside the repertoire data, information on donor age, sex, ethnicity and CMV serostatus was compiled. Every repertoire in the discovery cohort had been generated on one and the same sequencing platform. The paper as a whole reports these results and caveats: The cohort was sequenced for TCR beta chains only, and without alpha or paired-chain data the features that could be detected were limited. Because some donors lacked HLA typing at each locus, the association tests relied only on the typed subset. When HLA alleles, especially DR and DQ, strongly co-occurred, TCR associations were difficult to assign to individual alleles. Cytomegalovirus status was reported to be diagnosed by the classifier with high specificity and sensitivity in both the original and validation cohorts. CMV serostatus was the only immune exposure information available for the cohort. In a later analysis, several top co-occurrence clusters were reported to appear linked to parvovirus B19, influenza, CMV and Epstein-Barr virus. Sequencing depth was assumed to be roughly uniform across donors in the presence/absence analyses, though that assumption may not hold. In a later genetic analysis, fewer N-insertions in productive TCRs were reported among donors in an Asian-associated ancestry cluster than the 666-donor mean. A few of the identified cytomegalovirus-associated TCR beta chains were confirmed in vitro to be specific for cytomegalovirus antigens. V-gene and J-gene trimming of TCR beta chains was associated with a missense DCLRE1C variant in a later genetic analysis, and the association was replicated in an independent cohort. Linkage disequilibrium might explain the correlated functional status among segregating V segments, but an unknown experimental factor could not be excluded. While some public TCRs were present in many individuals, most TCR sequences turned up only very rarely across donors. Broadly in line with IMGT annotations, most TCR beta V segments showed up in productive rearrangements about 87% or about 30% of the time in an earlier analysis of around 600 of the donors. A later analysis found that most CMV-associated TCR beta chains appeared HLA-restricted, with HLA associations seemingly driven largely by CMV exposure. A further reported finding was that TCR beta sequences accurately predicted the HLA-A and HLA-B alleles for most subjects in the first cohort. At a false discovery rate of 0.05, a later analysis linked 16,951 TCR beta sequences to specific HLA alleles. Some IMGT-functional V segments, including TRBV6-2 and TRBV6-3, could not be told apart with the 87-base-pair reads, so those segments were excluded. The study gave a list of 150 to 200 TCR beta chains associated with cytomegalovirus. A cluster of highly shared sequence variants was judged likely to be a technical artifact of the sequencing pipeline. It was suggested by the authors that the approach could potentially be generalized to other disease states and immunological phenotypes. Compared with equally common non-associated chains, HLA-associated TCR beta chains in a later analysis were more clonally expanded and had lower generation probabilities. Because counts were too low, about 18 rarely observed V segments, including chromosome 9 orphons, were excluded from the earlier analysis of around 640 of the donors. According to a later analysis, TCR association rates differed among HLA loci, with DRB1 alleles showing the most associated TCRs and HLA-C alleles showing the fewest.

The rearranged chain carries TRBV15 and TRBJ2-5, with 7 bases matching TRBD2. The origin of this receptor is a woman aged 40 to 50 in good health and CMV-seropositive. Sequencing used PBMCs. The CDR3 in this case is CATTAGERETQYF. The base sequence is TGTGCCACCACGGCGGGAGAAAGAGAGACCCAGTACTTC.